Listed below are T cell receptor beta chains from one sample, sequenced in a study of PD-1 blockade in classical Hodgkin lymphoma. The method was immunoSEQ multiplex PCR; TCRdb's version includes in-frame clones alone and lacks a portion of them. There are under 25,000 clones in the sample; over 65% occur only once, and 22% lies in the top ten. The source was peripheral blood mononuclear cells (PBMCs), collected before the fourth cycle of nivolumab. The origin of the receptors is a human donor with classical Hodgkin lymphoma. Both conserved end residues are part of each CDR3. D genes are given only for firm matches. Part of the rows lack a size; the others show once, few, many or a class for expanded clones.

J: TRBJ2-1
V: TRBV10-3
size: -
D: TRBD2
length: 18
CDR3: CAISEMGGLAGTYNEQFF
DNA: TGTGCCATCAGTGAAATGGGGGGACTAGCGGGAACTTACAATGAGCAGTTCTTC

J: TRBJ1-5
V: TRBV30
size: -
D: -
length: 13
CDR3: CAWSETSNQPQHF
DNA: TGTGCCTGGAGTGAGACTAGCAATCAGCCCCAGCATTTT

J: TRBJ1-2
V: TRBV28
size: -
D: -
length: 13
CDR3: CASSFRRADGYTF
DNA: TGTGCCAGCAGTTTCAGGCGGGCAGATGGCTACACCTTC

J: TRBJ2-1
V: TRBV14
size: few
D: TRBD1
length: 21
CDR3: CASSSMRTGTGWSLLNNEQFF
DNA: TGTGCCAGCAGCTCTATGAGGACCGGGACAGGGTGGTCCCTACTAAACAATGAGCAGTTCTTC

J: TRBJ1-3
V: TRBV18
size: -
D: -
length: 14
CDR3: CASSPTGSGNTIYF
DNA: TGTGCCAGCTCACCGACAGGCTCTGGAAACACCATATATTTT

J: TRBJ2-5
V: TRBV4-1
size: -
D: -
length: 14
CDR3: CASSLVSSKETQYF
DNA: TGCGCCAGCAGCCTAGTTTCCTCCAAAGAGACCCAGTACTTC

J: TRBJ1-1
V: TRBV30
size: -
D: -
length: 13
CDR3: CAWSVTVNTEAFF
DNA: TGTGCCTGGAGTGTCACGGTAAACACTGAAGCTTTCTTT

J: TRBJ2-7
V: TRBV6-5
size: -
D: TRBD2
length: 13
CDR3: CASSYKREYEQYF
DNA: TGTGCCAGCAGTTATAAGCGGGAGTACGAGCAGTACTTC

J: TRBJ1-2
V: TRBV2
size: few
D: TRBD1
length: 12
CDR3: CASLSGGRGYTF
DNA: TGTGCCAGCCTTTCAGGGGGCCGTGGCTACACCTTC

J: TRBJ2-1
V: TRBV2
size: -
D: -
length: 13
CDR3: CASRGRIWGEQFF
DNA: TGTGCCAGCAGGGGGCGAATCTGGGGTGAGCAGTTCTTC

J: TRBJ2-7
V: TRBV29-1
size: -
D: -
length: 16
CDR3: CSVEGSSGRPGYEQYF
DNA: TGCAGCGTTGAAGGGAGTTCCGGGAGACCAGGGTACGAGCAGTACTTC

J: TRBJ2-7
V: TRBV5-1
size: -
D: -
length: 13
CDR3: CASSPPQGYEQYF
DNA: TGCGCCAGCAGCCCACCCCAGGGGTACGAGCAGTACTTC

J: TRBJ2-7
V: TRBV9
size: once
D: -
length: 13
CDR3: CASSAYEGYEQYF
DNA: TGTGCCAGCAGCGCCTACGAGGGCTACGAGCAGTACTTC

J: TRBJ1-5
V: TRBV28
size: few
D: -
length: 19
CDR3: CASSTRDTSRLYSNQPQHF
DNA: TGTGCCAGCTCCACCCGGGACACATCCCGACTCTATAGCAATCAGCCCCAGCATTTT

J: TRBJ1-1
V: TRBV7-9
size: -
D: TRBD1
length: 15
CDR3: CASSLGTGLATEAFF
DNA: TGTGCCAGCAGCTTAGGGACAGGGTTGGCCACTGAAGCTTTCTTT

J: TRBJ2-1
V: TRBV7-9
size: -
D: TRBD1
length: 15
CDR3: CASSPGTANYNEQFF
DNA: TGTGCCAGCAGCCCCGGGACAGCAAACTACAATGAGCAGTTCTTC

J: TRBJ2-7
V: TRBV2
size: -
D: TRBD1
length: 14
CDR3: CASSSGTGLYEQYF
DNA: TGTGCCAGCAGTTCCGGGACAGGGCTCTACGAGCAGTACTTC

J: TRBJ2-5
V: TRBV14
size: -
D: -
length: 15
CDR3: CASSQLGSPLETQYF
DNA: TGTGCCAGCAGCCAGTTGGGGAGCCCCCTGGAGACCCAGTACTTC

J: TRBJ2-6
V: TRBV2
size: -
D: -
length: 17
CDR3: CASRYQRYNSPSDVLTF
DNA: TGTGCCAGCAGATACCAGCGTTATAACAGCCCTTCGGACGTCCTGACTTTC

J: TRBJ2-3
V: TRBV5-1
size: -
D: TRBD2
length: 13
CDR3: CASSPKLAGTQYF
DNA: TGCGCCAGCAGCCCGAAACTAGCGGGTACGCAGTATTTT

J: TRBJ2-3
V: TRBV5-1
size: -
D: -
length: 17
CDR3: CASSLLGVLGPTDTQYF
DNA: TGCGCCAGCAGCTTGTTGGGGGTATTGGGCCCCACAGATACGCAGTATTTT

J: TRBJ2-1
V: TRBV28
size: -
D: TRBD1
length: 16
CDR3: CASVGFGTGAYNEQFF
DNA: TGTGCCAGCGTGGGGTTTGGGACAGGGGCTTACAATGAGCAGTTCTTC

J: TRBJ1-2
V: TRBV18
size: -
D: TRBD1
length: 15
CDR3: CASSPREQGSYGYTF
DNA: TGTGCCAGCTCACCACGGGAACAGGGGAGCTATGGCTACACCTTC